These 2 T cell receptor beta chains share one sample of origin, sequenced in a study of T cell responses to AZD1222 COVID-19 vaccine. The data were produced by immunoSEQ multiplex PCR, yet TCRdb's version contains in-frame clones alone and is incomplete. The profile shows approximately 80,000 clones, about 85% of them singletons. The starting material was peripheral blood, obtained on day 0 of AZD1222 vaccination. The receptors originated from an adult in good health.

Concerning this clone: Germline is not matched at one junction end, which may reflect a read error. The chain employs TRBV7-9 and TRBJ2-1; D may be TRBD2 (6 bases). Germline CDR1 reads SEHNR; CDR2 reads FQNEAQ (reference sequence). This CDR3 comprises 16 residues. The CDR3 nucleotides are TGTGCCAGCAGTTTAGGGGACTCCGAATACTACAATGAGCAGTTCTTC. This encodes CASSLGDSEYYNEQFF.

The chain couples TRBV5-4 to TRBJ1-2; D unresolved. The V gene's germline CDR1 is SGHNT and CDR2 YYREEE (reference sequence). The CDR3 sequence is 12 residues long. The V end was cut by 4 bases, the J end by 8 bases, with 12 bases between. The CDR3 region is CASSLDSDGYTF. The CDR3 bases are TGTGCCAGCAGCCTGGACTCGGACGGCTACACCTTC.